The 10 T cell receptor beta chains below all came from one sample that was sequenced in a study of shared clonotypes between healthy human individuals. Terminally differentiated effector memory CD45RA+ cells were excluded from the naive CD8 cells, which were CD45RO-negative and positively selected for CCR7. The table came from immunoSEQ multiplex PCR; TCRdb's copy has only in-frame clones and leaves some out. The sample yields some 2.1 million clones, less than 95% seen once. Source material: naive CD8+ T cells sorted from blood. The source of these receptors is a man aged 18-30 years in good health.

This clone came up a few times. The V call is TRBV11-2, the J call TRBJ2-7; the match to TRBD1 covers 8 bases. Germline V gives CDR1 SGHAT, CDR2 FQNNGV. V gave up 5 bases and J gave up 4 bases; unmatched junction bases: 7. The CDR3 covers 14 residues. As DNA, the CDR3 is TGTGCCAGCAGCCGCCCGGACAGGGTGTACGAGCAGTACTTC. This translates into CASSRPDRVYEQYF.

This clone was counted a single time. V usage is TRBV5-6 and J usage is TRBJ1-4, with unresolved D. Trimming took off 2 bases at V and 2 bases at J, with 7 bases between the two ends. The V gene's germline CDR1 is SGHDT and CDR2 YYEEEE. CDR3 length: 14 amino acids. The CDR3 nucleotides are TGTGCCAGCAGCTTAATCACGACTAATGAAAAACTGTTTTTT. Its protein is CASSLITTNEKLFF.

CDR3 DNA: TGCGCCAGCAGCCAGACGACAGGGCACAGGGAGCTGTTTTTT. Translation: CASSQTTGHRELFF. This rearrangement joins TRBV4-1 to TRBJ2-2, with TRBD1 matching over 7 bases. The V segment lost 3 bases and the J segment 9 bases; nucleotides outside the gene matches: 7. Germline V gene data show CDR1 as MGHRA and CDR2 as YSYEKL. The CDR3 consists of 14 residues.

The rearrangement joins TRBV27 to TRBJ1-2; D uncertain. The CDR3 totals 13 residues. From germline, CDR1 is MNHEY and CDR2 SMNVEV (reference sequence). Trimming took 1 base from V and 5 from J, leaving 8 bases between them. CDR3 bases: TGTGCCAGCAGTTTATTCCCGGGGTATGGCTACACCTTC. Its protein product is CASSLFPGYGYTF.

The rearrangement uses TRBV19 and TRBJ1-5, with 9 bases lining up with TRBD1. The CDR3 is made up of 16 amino acids. The germline V gene has CDR1 LNHDA and CDR2 SQIVND (reference sequence). The CDR3 here is CARVFRDRARNQPQHF. The DNA of the CDR3 is TGTGCGAGGGTCTTCCGGGACAGGGCCAGGAATCAGCCCCAGCATTTT.

This clone was picked up one time. The identical CDR3 is also encoded by other nucleotide sequences in the sample. This chain joins TRBV5-1 and TRBJ1-1; D is ambiguous. In germline, CDR1 is SGHRS, CDR2 YFSETQ. The CDR3 is made up of 14 amino acids. Trimming stripped 0 bases from V and 4 bases from J, with 10 bases between. CDR3 nucleotide sequence: TGCGCCAGCAGCTTGGATAGCGGGGTCACTGAAGCTTTCTTT. It encodes CASSLDSGVTEAFF.

The chain combines TRBV4-3 with TRBJ2-7; D uncertain. The germline gives CDR1 LGHNA, CDR2 YSLEER. The CDR3 has 14 residues. V was pared by 11 bases and J by 0 bases, with 17 bases between. Here the CDR3 reads CAAVAKSSSYEQYF. CDR3 nucleotides: TGCGCCGCGGTGGCAAAATCTAGCTCCTACGAGCAGTACTTC.

This clone has a single count. The CDR3 DNA reads as TGTGCCATCCAGGGGGCGGGCTATGGCTACACCTTC. As protein: CAIQGAGYGYTF. The chain joins TRBV28 to TRBJ1-2, with 8 bases fitting TRBD1. Germline V CDR1 and CDR2: MDHEN, SYDVKM. The CDR3 covers 12 residues. The ends lost 10 bases at V and 4 bases at J; junction bases unmatched: 5.

The V gene is TRBV30, the J gene TRBJ2-2, with unresolved D. In germline, CDR1 is GTSNPN, CDR2 SVGIG (reference sequence). V was trimmed by 4 bases and J by 7 bases, leaving 10 bases between them. The CDR3 sequence is 12 residues long. DNA for the CDR3: TGTGCCTGGAATGAAGTTCTCGGGGAGCTGTTTTTT. It codes for CAWNEVLGELFF. The complete variable domain, with remaining parts taken from reference TRBV30 and TRBJ2-2, reads SQTIHQWPATLVQPVGSPLSLECTVEGTSNPNLYWYRQAAGRGLQLLFYSVGIGQISSEVPQNLSASRPQDRQFILSSKKLLLSDSGFYLCAWNEVLGELFFGEGSRLTVL.

The chain uses TRBV7-6 and TRBJ2-7; D perhaps matches TRBD1 (6 bases). With 0 bases removed from V and 5 bases from J, the gap between germline ends came to 14 bases. The CDR3 loop spans 15 amino acids. The germline V gene has CDR1 SGHVS and CDR2 FNYEAQ. CDR3 sequence: CASSLAPNRVDEQYF. CDR3 nucleotides: TGTGCCAGCAGCTTAGCTCCCAACAGGGTGGACGAGCAGTACTTC.